This T cell receptor beta chain was identified during a study of regulatory T cells in long-lasting Graves disease. Study observations and caveats: Having only a small sample size may have limited accuracy. TCR diversity was lower in persistent Graves' patients (versus newly diagnosed ones). Favoring TRBV28, TRBJ1-2 and TRBJ2-5 was a feature seen in persistent disease.

iRepertoire HTBI primers and Arm-PCR of CDR3 regions built TCR beta libraries. TCRdb itself ran the multiplex PCR reads through MiXCR, one entry per CDR3 protein. The table includes around 330,000 distinct CDR3 sequences, 15% to 20% detected once. A word on this clonotype: The antigen is undetermined.

This CDR3 is 18 amino acids long. Germline V gene data show CDR1 as SGHTA and CDR2 as FQGNSA. After removal of 5 bases from V and 3 bases from J, the junction contained 11 bases not matched to a gene. Time point of the sample: newly diagnosed GD, antithyroid drugs for less than 3 months. PBMC RNA was the source of the TCR library. The material was peripheral blood mononuclear cells (PBMCs), obtained at new diagnosis, from a patient treated with antithyroid drugs. This sequence originates from a female donor with Graves disease. The rearrangement links TRBV7-2 to TRBJ2-3, with TRBD2 matching 13 bases. CDR3 DNA: TGTGCCAGCAGCCTAGGACTAGCGGGAGCGATTGGGACAGATACGCAGTATTTT. This encodes CASSLGLAGAIGTDTQYF.